The next 28 T cell receptor beta chains were all read from a single sample in a study of radiotherapy plus CTLA-4 blockade in lung cancer. Assay used: immunoSEQ multiplex PCR; TCRdb lists only in-frame clones, some missing. The sample shows about 88,000 clones, 60% to 80% of them seen only once. Sequences were derived from peripheral blood, sampled from a patient treated with radiotherapy plus ipilimumab. The receptors were gathered from a human donor with non-small cell lung cancer that progressed on radiotherapy plus ipilimumab.

This chain uses TRBV9 with TRBJ2-1; D remains ambiguous. V was trimmed by 3 bases and J by 3 bases, leaving 13 bases between them. The CDR3 covers 15 residues. Germline V lookup: CDR1 SGDLS, CDR2 YYNGEE. As DNA, the CDR3 is TGTGCCAGCAGCGGCCTGGCGGACCACTACAATGAGCAGTTCTTC. As protein: CASSGLADHYNEQFF.

This clone appeared once. The chain has TRBV6-6 and TRBJ2-3; TRBD1 matches at 8 bases. The CDR3 sequence is 14 residues long. Per the germline V gene, CDR1 is MNHNY and CDR2 is SVGAGI (reference sequence). V trimming: 6 bases; J trimming: 6 bases; junction bases outside the gene matches: 8. In DNA form, the CDR3 reads TGTGCCAGCAGCCCATCTGACAGGGGCGATACGCAGTATTTT. Protein sequence: CASSPSDRGDTQYF.

This clone was detected a few times. J is TRBJ1-2 and V is TRBV28; unclear D gene. The V gene lost 8 bases and the J gene lost 8 bases, with 9 bases spanning the gap. Germline V gives CDR1 MDHEN, CDR2 SYDVKM. The CDR3 has 10 amino acids. CDR3 amino acids: CASGPGGYTF. The CDR3 coding sequence is TGTGCCAGCGGGCCGGGGGGCTACACCTTC.

In DNA, the CDR3 is TGTGCCAGCACCAATACACTAGCGGGGGGGGCCGGGGAGCTGTTTTTT. Residues: CASTNTLAGGAGELFF. The chain joins TRBV27 to TRBJ2-2; 13 bases are a match to TRBD2. Germline trimming cut 7 bases from V and 6 bases from J; bases unmatched to any gene: 8. CDR3 length: 16 amino acids. CDR1 MNHEY and CDR2 SMNVEV come from the germline V gene (reference sequence).

V gene TRBV5-4 combines with J gene TRBJ2-7, with 7 positions matching TRBD1. The CDR3 is 15 residues long. With V trimmed by 4 bases and J by 1 base, 8 bases remained unmatched. Germline V gene sequence: CDR1 SGHNT, CDR2 YYREEE (reference sequence). In nucleotides, the CDR3 is TGTGCCAGCAGCCGTTGGACAGGCGGGTCCTACGAGCAGTACTTC. It is translated as CASSRWTGGSYEQYF. Complete variable domain (other parts from reference TRBV5-4 and TRBJ2-7): ETGVTQSPTHLIKTRGQQVTLRCSSQSGHNTVSWYQQALGQGPQFIFQYYREEENGRGNFPPRFSGLQFPNYSSELNVNALELDDSALYLCASSRWTGGSYEQYFGPGTRLTVT.

This clone appeared a few times. V and J are TRBV2 and TRBJ2-3, with a tentative D call TRBD2 (7 bases). From germline, CDR1 is SNHLY and CDR2 FYNNEI. The CDR3 has 14 residues. V was clipped by 6 bases and J by 0 bases, with 10 bases between them. CDR3 coding DNA: TGTGCCAGCAGGGGGGGGCGGAGCACAGATACGCAGTATTTT. It encodes CASRGGRSTDTQYF.

V usage is TRBV6-6 and J usage is TRBJ2-3; 10 bases agree with TRBD2. V lost 0 bases, J lost 5 bases, and 2 bases stayed unmatched. The CDR3 has 15 amino acids. CDR1 MNHNY and CDR2 SVGAGI come from the germline V gene (reference sequence). CDR3 nucleotides: TGTGCCAGCAGTTACTCGGAGCGGGAGGGAGATACGCAGTATTTT. Amino acid sequence: CASSYSEREGDTQYF.

The chain combines TRBV7-7 with TRBJ2-2; possibly TRBD1 or TRBD2 for D (6 bases each). CDR1 and CDR2 from the germline V gene are SSHAT and FNYEAQ (reference sequence). The V gene lost 5 bases and the J gene lost 5 bases, with 12 bases spanning the gap. There are 14 residues in the CDR3. The CDR3 is CASSPGAGTGELFF. The CDR3 nucleotides read TGTGCCAGCAGCCCGGGGGCCGGGACCGGGGAGCTGTTTTTT.

This sequence joins TRBV10-3 and TRBJ2-5; 8 bases agree with TRBD1. CDR3 length: 13 residues. Germline V gene lookup returns CDR1 ENHRY and CDR2 SYGVKD. The V segment lost 10 bases and the J segment 5 bases; nucleotides outside the gene matches: 9. The CDR3 DNA sequence: TGTGCCACATGGACAGGGATGTTGGAGACCCAGTACTTC. The encoded protein is CATWTGMLETQYF.

The chain recombines TRBV6-6 with TRBJ2-7, with D perhaps TRBD1 (6 bases). V was trimmed by 5 bases and J by 5 bases, leaving 16 bases between them. This CDR3 has 14 amino acids. Germline lookup yields CDR1 MNHNY and CDR2 SVGAGI (reference sequence). The DNA of the CDR3 is TGTGCCAGCAGTAGCGGCACAGGGAACCACGAGCAGTACTTC. It translates to CASSSGTGNHEQYF.

The chain uses TRBV19 and TRBJ2-7; 8 bases fit TRBD2. Per the germline V gene, CDR1 is LNHDA and CDR2 is SQIVND (reference sequence). This CDR3 has 15 amino acids. V lost 3 bases, J lost 2 bases, and 6 bases stayed unmatched. CDR3 in amino acids: CASSIQVAGPYEQYF. CDR3 nucleotides: TGTGCCAGTAGTATTCAGGTAGCGGGACCCTACGAGCAGTACTTC.

The V call is TRBV4-2, the J call TRBJ2-7; 10 nucleotides line up with TRBD2. The CDR3 runs to 17 residues. Germline V gene lookup returns CDR1 LGHNA and CDR2 YNFKEQ. Losses at the gene ends were 0 bases for V and 3 bases for J; bases not matched to a gene: 8. The chain's CDR3 is CASSQDRDLAGVYEQYF. The DNA for the CDR3 is TGTGCCAGCAGCCAAGATCGTGATCTAGCGGGGGTCTACGAGCAGTACTTC.

The chain carries TRBV11-2 and TRBJ2-5; 8 positions match TRBD2. The V segment lost 1 base and the J segment 6 bases; nucleotides outside the gene matches: 7. This CDR3 is built from 15 residues. Germline loops: CDR1 SGHAT, CDR2 FQNNGV. CDR3 amino acids: CASSLGGTRDKTQYF. Written as DNA, the CDR3 is TGTGCCAGCAGCTTAGGTGGGACTAGAGATAAGACCCAGTACTTC.

The chain uses TRBV14 and TRBJ1-1; perhaps TRBD1 as D (5 bases). The germline CDR1 and CDR2 sequences are SGHDN and FVKESK. V lost 2 bases and J lost 6, with 16 bases in between. This CDR3 region has 15 residues. DNA of the CDR3: TGTGCCAGCAGCCAAACCCGGGGAGACAGTTCTGAAGCTTTCTTT. It specifies CASSQTRGDSSEAFF.

The J gene is TRBJ2-7, the V gene TRBV19; D is possibly TRBD1 or TRBD2 (6 bases each). V was shortened by 3 bases and J by 0 bases, with 9 bases between the two germline ends. Germline CDR1 LNHDA, CDR2 SQIVND (reference sequence). CDR3 size: 14 residues. CDR3 amino acids: CASSIGGSSYEQYF. Written as DNA, the CDR3 is TGTGCCAGTAGTATCGGGGGCAGCTCCTACGAGCAGTACTTC.

This rearrangement joins TRBV5-5 to TRBJ1-3; the D gene is possibly TRBD1 (5 bases). The germline V gene has CDR1 SGHKS and CDR2 YYEKEE (reference sequence). V was pared by 0 bases and J by 0 bases, with 7 bases between. CDR3 length: 15 residues. CDR3 region: CASSLEGYSGNTIYF. The DNA of the CDR3 is TGTGCCAGCAGCTTGGAGGGGTACTCTGGAAACACCATATATTTT.

V and J are TRBV9 and TRBJ2-7; D might be TRBD1 or TRBD2, each matching 5 bases. Germline loops: CDR1 SGDLS, CDR2 YYNGEE. V gave up 4 bases and J gave up 2 bases, with 13 bases separating them. The CDR3 contains 14 residues. The CDR3 spells CASSPPGRTYEQYF. The CDR3 DNA sequence: TGTGCCAGCAGCCCCCCGGGACGGACCTACGAGCAGTACTTC.

The chain recombines TRBV5-8 with TRBJ1-4; TRBD1 might be the D (5 bases). Germline assignment: CDR1 SGHTS and CDR2 YDEGEE. Between the trimmed V and J ends, which lost 2 bases and 8 bases, there was a span of 13 bases. The CDR3 runs 14 residues. CDR3 sequence: CASSFGGFGEKLFF. In nucleotides, the CDR3 is TGTGCCAGCAGCTTCGGGGGTTTCGGAGAAAAACTGTTTTTT.

This clone was observed a few times. In the same sample, other DNA sequences code for this CDR3. The rearrangement uses TRBV27 and TRBJ1-1; 7 bases are a match to TRBD1. This CDR3 has 14 residues. Germline CDR1 MNHEY, CDR2 SMNVEV (reference sequence). V shed 4 bases and J 1 base; nucleotides not matched to a gene: 3. The CDR3 DNA sequence: TGTGCCAGCAGTTCAAGGGACAGGAACACTGAAGCTTTCTTT. Translation: CASSSRDRNTEAFF.

CDR3 nucleotide sequence: TGTGCCAGCAGCTTAGGGGAACTAGCTGGTACGCAGTATTTT. It codes for CASSLGELAGTQYF. This sequence joins TRBV7-6 and TRBJ2-3; TRBD2 might be the D (6 bases). CDR3 length equals 14 residues. Germline CDR1 reads SGHVS; CDR2 reads FNYEAQ. V was trimmed by 1 base and J by 8 bases, leaving 13 bases between them.

This clone has only one observation. V gene TRBV5-5 combines with J gene TRBJ2-1; D unresolved. V dropped 4 bases and J dropped 8 bases, with 7 bases sitting between them. Germline lookup yields CDR1 SGHKS and CDR2 YYEKEE (reference sequence). The CDR3 loop spans 11 amino acids. In nucleotides, the CDR3 is TGTGCCAGCAGCACCCGTTATGAGCAGTTCTTC. It encodes CASSTRYEQFF.

This clone has just one count. The chain recombines TRBV18 with TRBJ1-2; D is perhaps TRBD1 (6 bases). This CDR3 has 16 residues. Per the germline V gene, CDR1 is KGHSH and CDR2 is LQKENI. Trimming pared 3 bases from V and 4 bases from J, leaving 18 bases between. CDR3 nucleotides: TGTGCCAGCTCACCTCCAGGACAGCAAAGAAGCTATGGCTACACCTTC. Translated, it gives CASSPPGQQRSYGYTF.

V is TRBV7-2 and J is TRBJ2-7, with 13 bases identical to TRBD2. The CDR3 extends over 16 amino acids. Germline values: CDR1 SGHTA, CDR2 FQGNSA. V lost 0 bases, J lost 4 bases, and 3 bases stayed unmatched. The CDR3 reads CASSLAGTSGTYEQYF. In nucleotides, the CDR3 is TGTGCCAGCAGCTTAGCGGGGACTAGCGGGACTTACGAGCAGTACTTC.

The sample holds one count of this clone. This rearrangement joins TRBV6-1 to TRBJ2-7; 10 bases are a match to TRBD1. The CDR3 contains 16 residues. V shed 4 bases and J 4 bases; nucleotides not matched to a gene: 10. Germline CDR1 reads MNHNS; CDR2 reads SASEGT. Here the CDR3 DNA reads TGTGCCAGCAGTGGCACCGCGGGACAGGGGTTATACGAGCAGTACTTC. Translated: CASSGTAGQGLYEQYF.

The chain recombines TRBV28 with TRBJ2-5, with D maybe TRBD2 (5 bases). This CDR3 is 15 amino acids long. V lost 2 bases to trimming and J lost 5 bases, with 15 bases between them. Germline CDR1 and CDR2: MDHEN and SYDVKM. This chain's CDR3 is CASSLVGNRAETQYF. In nucleotides, the CDR3 is TGTGCCAGCAGTTTAGTCGGGAATCGGGCGGAGACCCAGTACTTC.

The V gene is TRBV11-2, the J gene TRBJ1-6; no definite D call. Trimming removed 3 bases at V and 4 bases at J, with 10 bases between. This CDR3 contains 15 residues. CDR1 SGHAT and CDR2 FQNNGV come from the germline V gene. The CDR3 coding sequence is TGTGCCAGCAGCTTCGTGTCAGAATATAATTCACCCCTCCACTTT. It translates to CASSFVSEYNSPLHF.

V usage is TRBV10-3 and J usage is TRBJ1-4; 9 bases map to TRBD1. Germline CDR1 reads ENHRY; CDR2 reads SYGVKD. The CDR3 totals 17 residues. V dropped 8 bases and J dropped 2; count of bases not matched to a gene: 12. The CDR3 DNA is TGTGCCATCTCCTCGGGACAGGGCTTTTTTACTAATGAAAAACTGTTTTTT. Translation gives CAISSGQGFFTNEKLFF.

Concerning this clone: Additional DNA sequences in this sample encode the identical CDR3. The rearrangement links TRBV6-5 to TRBJ2-3; 7 positions match TRBD2. With 2 bases clipped from V and 4 bases from J, the junction kept 3 bases outside the gene matches. The CDR3 sequence is 14 residues long. CDR1 and CDR2 from the germline V gene are MNHEY and SVGAGI. CDR3 region: CASSYEGGADTQYF. CDR3 sequence (DNA): TGTGCCAGCAGTTACGAGGGAGGGGCAGATACGCAGTATTTT.